This T cell receptor beta chain emerged from a study of vaccination and CD4 T cells after COVID-19. The overall study: No peptide, an HIV-1 Nef pool, or a CEFX pool was what each control culture received.

The Oncomine TCR Beta short-read assay generated sequence data from the DNA of cultured CD4+ T cells. Genomic DNA extraction was carried out from cultured CD4+ T cells. Via MiXCR, TCRdb re-called the PCR reads, giving one row per CDR3 protein. The table includes 9,500 to 15,000 distinct CDR3 sequences, around 75% detected once. The V gene lost 0 bases and the J gene lost 6 bases, with 17 bases spanning the gap. This CDR3 has 16 residues. Germline assignment: CDR1 SGHTA and CDR2 FQGNSA. Noted treatment: approximately 9-day PBMC culture with coronavirus spike peptide pools or control peptides (ViraFEST assay). Half of the medium was exchanged for fresh IL-2 medium, first on day 3 and then on day 7. Notes on this clonotype: No antigen is known for it.

The material sequenced was CD4+ T cells from blood, cultured in vitro. The sequence derives from a human donor who had recovered from COVID-19. This sequence joins TRBV7-2 and TRBJ1-1; D is perhaps TRBD1 (6 bases). CDR3 coding DNA: TGTGCCAGCAGCTTAGCTCTAAGGGGGGCCTGGTCTGAAGCTTTCTTT. Protein: CASSLALRGAWSEAFF.